Below, 29 T cell receptor beta chains from the same sample are listed, as sequenced in a study of cytomegalovirus exposure and HLA in healthy donors. 60 Vbeta and 13 Jbeta primers were used in PCR. The data were produced by immunoSEQ multiplex PCR, yet TCRdb's version contains in-frame clones alone and is incomplete. In total, the table holds approximately 170,000 clones. Sequencing was done on a sample of PBMCs. Source of these receptors: a woman aged 18-30 years in good health and CMV-seropositive.

The V gene is TRBV9, the J gene TRBJ2-5; TRBD1 agrees at 10 bases. The V segment lost 7 bases and the J segment 3 bases; nucleotides outside the gene matches: 0. The CDR3 has 12 residues. The germline gives CDR1 SGDLS, CDR2 YYNGEE. Here the CDR3 reads CASGTGEETQYF. In DNA, the CDR3 is TGTGCCAGCGGGACAGGGGAAGAGACCCAGTACTTC.

The V gene is TRBV12-5, the J gene TRBJ2-7; 8 positions agree with TRBD2. The J segment lost 2 bases and the V segment lost 0 bases, leaving 6 bases of the junction unmatched. Germline loops: CDR1 LGHNT, CDR2 FRNRAP. The CDR3 has 16 residues. The CDR3 reads CASGLVNSGDAYEQYF. The CDR3 nucleotides are TGTGCTAGTGGTTTGGTAAATAGCGGGGACGCCTACGAGCAGTACTTC.

The chain couples TRBV4-3 to TRBJ1-1; tentatively, D is TRBD1 (5 bases). V was pared by 0 bases and J by 0 bases, with 11 bases between. This CDR3 spans 16 amino acids. In germline, CDR1 is LGHNA, CDR2 YSLEER. The CDR3 DNA sequence: TGCGCCAGCAGCCAAGATCCCGGGGGGGTGAACACTGAAGCTTTCTTT. It encodes CASSQDPGGVNTEAFF.

The chain uses TRBV11-2 and TRBJ1-5; the D gene is possibly TRBD1 (5 bases). Germline V CDR1 and CDR2: SGHAT, FQNNGV. V was trimmed by 1 base and J by 7 bases, leaving 14 bases between them. This CDR3 comprises 15 residues. In DNA form, the CDR3 reads TGTGCCAGCAGCTTAGGGGGCGGTTTCGGGCAGCCCCAGCATTTT. This encodes CASSLGGGFGQPQHF.

This chain joins TRBV19 and TRBJ2-3, with a possible D match to TRBD1 (5 bases). The V gene's germline CDR1 is LNHDA and CDR2 SQIVND (reference sequence). The CDR3 sequence is 14 residues long. The V and J ends lost 5 bases and 7 bases respectively, with 16 bases between them. The CDR3 protein is CASSGASGLNTQYF. CDR3 bases: TGTGCCAGTAGTGGGGCTTCCGGGCTTAATACGCAGTATTTT.

The genes are TRBV15 and TRBJ2-7; 7 bases are shared with TRBD2. The CDR3 extends over 13 amino acids. The V gene's germline CDR1 is LNHNV and CDR2 YYDKDF (reference sequence). V shed 1 base and J 4 bases; nucleotides not matched to a gene: 1. The CDR3 sequence is CATSRVLAYEQYF. The DNA of the CDR3 is TGTGCCACCAGCAGAGTACTAGCGTACGAGCAGTACTTC.

The rearrangement joins TRBV10-3 to TRBJ2-5; D may be TRBD2 (7 bases). V lost 6 bases to trimming and J lost 1 base, with 18 bases between them. CDR1 is ENHRY, CDR2 SYGVKD, per germline. The CDR3 totals 16 residues. This CDR3 is CAISPLGGGPQETQYF. The CDR3 region has the DNA TGTGCCATCAGCCCTCTGGGCGGGGGCCCCCAAGAGACCCAGTACTTC.

The genes are TRBV5-4 and TRBJ2-5, with 11 bases that match TRBD2. Germline CDR1 SGHNT, CDR2 YYREEE (reference sequence). This CDR3 spans 16 amino acids. V shed 4 bases, J shed 4 bases, and the junction held 9 bases outside the gene matches. CDR3 protein: CASSIGSGRGGETQYF. The CDR3 nucleotides are TGTGCCAGCAGCATAGGTAGCGGGAGGGGAGGAGAGACCCAGTACTTC.

The rearrangement links TRBV6-1 to TRBJ2-1, with 11 bases that match TRBD2. The CDR3 runs 16 residues. The germline V gene encodes CDR1 MNHNS and CDR2 SASEGT. V gave up 4 bases and J gave up 4 bases; unmatched junction bases: 6. The CDR3 region is CASSAMTSGDYNEQFF. DNA for the CDR3: TGTGCCAGCAGTGCCATGACTAGCGGGGATTACAATGAGCAGTTCTTC.

The rearrangement uses TRBV30 and TRBJ2-7; D gene ambiguous. Germline V gene sequence: CDR1 GTSNPN, CDR2 SVGIG (reference sequence). CDR3 size: 15 residues. The ends were cut back, 2 bases at V and 0 bases at J, with 14 bases in the middle. In DNA, the CDR3 is TGTGCCTGGAGTCGCGGCCAGTGGGTCTCCTACGAGCAGTACTTC. It codes for CAWSRGQWVSYEQYF.

This sequence joins TRBV7-9 and TRBJ2-5, with 14 bases fitting TRBD2. The ends lost 2 bases at V and 5 bases at J; junction bases unmatched: 10. This CDR3 is built from 18 residues. The V gene's germline CDR1 is SEHNR and CDR2 FQNEAQ (reference sequence). CDR3: CASSLHLGLAGEGETQYF. CDR3 DNA sequence: TGTGCCAGCAGCTTACACTTGGGACTAGCGGGAGAAGGGGAGACCCAGTACTTC.

CDR3 coding DNA: TGTGCCAGCAGAGGGGAAGTGGGGTGGAATGAGCAGTTCTTC. Encoded protein: CASRGEVGWNEQFF. This chain links TRBV6-5 with TRBJ2-1, with D perhaps TRBD1 (5 bases). Germline assignment: CDR1 MNHEY and CDR2 SVGAGI. V was shortened by 6 bases and J by 7 bases, with 16 bases between the two germline ends. The CDR3 sequence is 14 residues long.

The chain combines TRBV5-1 with TRBJ2-6; 8 nucleotides match TRBD1. This CDR3 contains 16 residues. Germline CDR1 is SGHRS and CDR2 is YFSETQ. The junction had 3 bases not matched to a gene; V was cut back by 4 bases and J by 0 bases. The CDR3 bases are TGCGCCAGCAGCGGACAGGGCCTCTCTGGGGCCAACGTCCTGACTTTC. Its protein is CASSGQGLSGANVLTF.

The rearrangement links TRBV27 to TRBJ1-6; 7 bases agree with TRBD1. Unmatched junction bases numbered 11, after V lost 5 bases and J lost 10 bases. In germline, CDR1 is MNHEY, CDR2 SMNVEV (reference sequence). This CDR3 has 15 residues. DNA of the CDR3: TGTGCCAGCAGTGCCTACAGGGGTGTTGGCTCACCCCTCCACTTT. Its translation: CASSAYRGVGSPLHF.

The rearrangement uses TRBV7-6 and TRBJ2-3; 9 bases match TRBD2. Germline V gene lookup returns CDR1 SGHVS and CDR2 FNYEAQ. The CDR3 runs 16 residues. The trim removed 5 bases at V and 4 bases at J, leaving 10 bases unmatched. CDR3 nucleotides: TGTGCCAGCAGCCTAGGGGGCGGGGGGGCCCCAGATACGCAGTATTTT. It translates to CASSLGGGGAPDTQYF.

This chain links TRBV29-1 with TRBJ2-5, with a possible D match to TRBD1 (6 bases). The closer fit of TRBJ2-7 to the DNA end suggests the J call may be wrong. The CDR3 runs 13 residues. Germline V gene data show CDR1 as SQVTM and CDR2 as ANQGSEA. In nucleotides, the CDR3 is TGCAGCGCTACGACAGGCGGCTCCTACGAGCAGTACTTC. This translates into CSATTGGSYEQYF.

V usage is TRBV29-1 and J usage is TRBJ2-1, with D possibly TRBD1 on 6 matching bases. The CDR3 loop spans 13 amino acids. In germline, CDR1 is SQVTM, CDR2 ANQGSEA. V lost 3 bases and J 5 bases, leaving 11 bases between the germline ends. CDR3 region: CSVDGQQNNEQFF. The CDR3 DNA is TGCAGCGTTGACGGACAGCAAAACAATGAGCAGTTCTTC.

The CDR3: CATSRDYTQETQYF. CDR3 bases: TGTGCCACCAGCCGGGACTATACTCAAGAGACCCAGTACTTC. V is TRBV15 and J is TRBJ2-5, with 7 bases fitting TRBD2. Germline V gene lookup returns CDR1 LNHNV and CDR2 YYDKDF (reference sequence). J was trimmed by 2 bases and V by 5 bases; bases with no gene match: 5. The CDR3 covers 14 residues.

J is TRBJ2-7 and V is TRBV18; maybe TRBD2 (6 bases). Germline V gene lookup returns CDR1 KGHSH and CDR2 LQKENI. Trimming pared 3 bases from V and 3 bases from J, leaving 21 bases between. CDR3 length: 17 amino acids. CDR3 nucleotide sequence: TGTGCCAGCTCACCGGGCCTAACATCTAGCGACATCTACGAGCAGTACTTC. Translating it yields CASSPGLTSSDIYEQYF.

The chain has TRBV5-6 and TRBJ1-2, with D maybe TRBD1 (5 bases). CDR1 SGHDT and CDR2 YYEEEE come from the germline V gene. Trimming cost V 0 bases and J 4 bases, with 10 bases left between them. The CDR3 totals 14 residues. This CDR3 is CASSLVTGSYGYTF. Written as DNA, the CDR3 is TGTGCCAGCAGCTTGGTTACAGGATCCTATGGCTACACCTTC.

J is TRBJ2-3 and V is TRBV7-9, with TRBD2 matching 11 bases. In germline, CDR1 is SEHNR, CDR2 FQNEAQ (reference sequence). V shed 5 bases, J shed 2 bases, and the junction held 12 bases outside the gene matches. The CDR3 has 18 amino acids. The CDR3 reads CASSPRGGLAEHTDTQYF. DNA of the CDR3: TGTGCCAGCAGCCCACGTGGGGGACTAGCGGAACACACAGATACGCAGTATTTT.

This chain uses TRBV7-9 with TRBJ2-2, with 12 nucleotides matching TRBD2. The CDR3 runs 16 residues. Per the germline V gene, CDR1 is SEHNR and CDR2 is FQNEAQ (reference sequence). V dropped 1 base and J dropped 5; count of bases not matched to a gene: 2. CDR3 residues: CASSLGTSGTTGELFF. CDR3 in DNA: TGTGCCAGCAGCTTAGGGACTAGCGGGACAACCGGGGAGCTGTTTTTT.

The chain carries TRBV30 and TRBJ2-1; 8 nucleotides line up with TRBD2. The trim removed 4 bases at V and 9 bases at J, leaving 8 bases unmatched. The CDR3 has 13 residues. Germline CDR1 reads GTSNPN; CDR2 reads SVGIG (reference sequence). The CDR3 DNA follows: TGTGCCTGGACATGGCGGGAGGACAGTGAGCAGTTCTTC. Translation: CAWTWREDSEQFF.

The chain combines TRBV20-1 with TRBJ2-7; 8 bases are a match to TRBD2. Germline V gene sequence: CDR1 DFQATT, CDR2 SNEGSKA (reference sequence). CDR3 length: 11 amino acids. Trimming took 6 bases from V and 5 from J; bases not matched to a gene: 3. The CDR3 spells CSATGGDEQYF. Written as DNA, the CDR3 is TGCAGTGCCACGGGAGGGGACGAGCAGTACTTC.

The rearrangement links TRBV7-8 to TRBJ1-1; 9 bases are a match to TRBD1. With V trimmed by 2 bases and J by 10 bases, 17 bases remained unmatched. This CDR3 contains 17 residues. Germline lookup yields CDR1 SGHVS and CDR2 FQNEAQ. The CDR3 region has the DNA TGTGCCAGCAGCTTAAGGCTACTGGACAGGGGTGCCGAGGGAGCTTTCTTT. It translates to CASSLRLLDRGAEGAFF.

The V call is TRBV11-2, the J call TRBJ2-7; 7 bases are a match to TRBD2. V was clipped by 5 bases and J by 6 bases; unmatched bases: 10. Germline CDR1 SGHAT, CDR2 FQNNGV. CDR3 size: 14 residues. The CDR3 region is CASSQAGLVLEQYF. The CDR3 coding sequence is TGTGCCAGCAGCCAAGCGGGATTGGTTCTCGAGCAGTACTTC.

The chain joins TRBV27 to TRBJ1-1; 8 nucleotides match TRBD1. V shed 4 bases, J shed 1 base, and the junction held 5 bases outside the gene matches. The CDR3 consists of 15 residues. Germline V gene lookup returns CDR1 MNHEY and CDR2 SMNVEV (reference sequence). The CDR3 spells CASSSGQGGNTEAFF. CDR3 nucleotides: TGTGCCAGCAGTTCCGGACAGGGCGGGAACACTGAAGCTTTCTTT.

V and J are TRBV30 and TRBJ1-2; possibly TRBD1 for D (5 bases). V lost 0 bases and J lost 4, with 12 bases in between. CDR3 size: 14 residues. Germline CDR1 reads GTSNPN; CDR2 reads SVGIG (reference sequence). In nucleotides, the CDR3 is TGTGCCTGGAGTGTACAGTCAGGGTTCTATGGCTACACCTTC. Protein sequence: CAWSVQSGFYGYTF.

As for this clone: One end of the junction is discordant with germline, which a read error may explain. The chain recombines TRBV11-2 with TRBJ2-4, with 8 positions matching TRBD2. The CDR3 spans 11 residues. In germline, CDR1 is SGHAT, CDR2 FQNNGV. In DNA form, the CDR3 reads TGTGCCAGCAGCCTCAGCGGGAGAATTGGCTTC. Its translation: CASSLSGRIGF.